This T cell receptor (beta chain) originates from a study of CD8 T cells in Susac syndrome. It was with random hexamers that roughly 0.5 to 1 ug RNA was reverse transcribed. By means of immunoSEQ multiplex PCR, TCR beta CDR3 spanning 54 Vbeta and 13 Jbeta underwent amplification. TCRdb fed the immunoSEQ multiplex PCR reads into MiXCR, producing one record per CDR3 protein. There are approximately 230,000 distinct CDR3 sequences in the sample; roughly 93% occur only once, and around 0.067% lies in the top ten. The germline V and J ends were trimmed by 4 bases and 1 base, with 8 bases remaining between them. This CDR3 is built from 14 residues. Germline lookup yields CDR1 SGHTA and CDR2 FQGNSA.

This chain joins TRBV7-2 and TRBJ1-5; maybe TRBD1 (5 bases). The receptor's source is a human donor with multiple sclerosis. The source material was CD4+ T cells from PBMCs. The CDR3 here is CASSWDGSNQPQHF. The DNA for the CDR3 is TGTGCCAGCAGCTGGGACGGAAGCAATCAGCCCCAGCATTTT.